This T cell receptor beta chain was retrieved from a study of blood T cells in healthy people across ages (dated by TCRdb to the mid-2010s). Broadly, across the study: Template switching captured roughly one uniquely barcoded TCR beta cDNA molecule per two T cells in model experiments. Age-related changes in TCR beta repertoire diversity were measured in the study by deep sequencing normalized with unique cDNA molecular identifiers. Four age groups were formed from the donors: young (average 16 years), middle-aged (approximately 39), aged (62) and long-lived (about 80). Two additional independent replicas of 1 million unique cDNA reads from the same blood draw were analyzed for two donors (one aged 18 to 30 and one aged 80 or older).

Concerning this clonotype itself: Its antigen is still unknown. No qualities accompany the bases; no much larger clone lies one base away.

The germline V gene encodes CDR1 SQVTM and CDR2 ANQGSEA. The cysteine opens and the phenylalanine closes a CDR3 of 16 amino acids. The DNA shown is the 48-base CDR3, in frame from base 1. Trimming costs V 2 bases and J 0 bases, and their ends lie 15 bases apart. Donors were 30 to 45 systemically healthy Caucasian individuals from Russia aged roughly 6 to 90 years. Each donor gave approximately 9.3 milliliters of peripheral blood, collected into EDTA-treated Vacutainer tubes. Ficoll-Paque density-gradient centrifugation was used to isolate PBMCs, with at least 6.5 million per sample. Trizol reagent was used to extract total RNA from PBMCs, with at least 5.5 micrograms per sample. For every donor, an aliquot of PBMCs went through flow cytometry to measure the percentages of naive CD45RAhigh/CD27high T cells. The research as a whole found: A strong correlation was found between observed TCR beta diversity and the percentage of naive T cells measured by flow cytometry. As age increased, observed TCR beta diversity per million T cells dropped in a roughly linear way, and a significant reduction was already evident by age roughly 40. Total diversity estimates from one million sequenced T cells were considered lower bounds and underestimates. Compared with the aged group, the long-lived group had more naive CD4+ T cells, fewer expanded clones and increased TCR diversity, suggesting age selection. Bulk unsorted PBMC profiling prevented conclusive comparison of naive and antigen-experienced compartments. Donor CMV infection status was unknown, potentially confounding age-related changes in expanded clonotypes.

Libraries were prepared through 5' RACE. The run used an Illumina HiSeq 2500. The second PCR ran for about 6 to 12 cycles and used a J-beta primer mix along with a sample-barcoded 5' primer. A unique molecular identifier was introduced onto each TCR beta cDNA molecule by a template-switch 5' adaptor carrying 12 random nucleotides. Each sample yielded at least 2.5 million CDR3-containing paired-end reads. First-strand cDNA synthesis was performed from all RNA using the Mint cDNA synthesis kit, with priming by a TRBC-specific oligonucleotide. All cDNA was treated with uracil-DNA glycosylase and then went through a first 18-cycle PCR with the universal primers M1SS and BC2_uni_R. As for the original processing: Normalization of each sample was performed by random selection of 1 million high-quality reads, each carrying a distinct molecular identifier. Reads sharing molecular identifiers were discarded rather than binned into consensus sequences. CDR3 identification, clonotype clustering and error correction used MiTCR with a Q25 quality threshold and the strictest error-elimination algorithm. A nonparametric unseen species model with Euler transformation was used to estimate a lower bound on total TCR beta diversity. TCRdb reprocessed the public reads (quality trimming at Q25 with fastp, clone calling with MiXCR) and kept in-frame beta chains. Rows with a matching CDR3 protein are joined into one entry that keeps the most common DNA and genes. It is TCRdb's table, rather than the study itself, that gives the V and J calls and clone size. Across this sample there are approximately 800,000 distinct CDR3 sequences, with about 25% seen only once. The leading ten clones occupy around 3.6% of the sample.

The data were also submitted as part of a second study, on T cells of mothers and their children. As the second publication notes: The donors were nine systemically healthy Caucasian individuals, made up of three mothers and their six children. cDNA synthesis used all of the extracted RNA, with roughly 1.6 ug of RNA in each 15 ul reaction. In the second PCR, the M1S primer introduced both the sample barcodes and 2-4 random nucleotides. More than 9 million TCR beta CDR3 reads were obtained from each mother, and millions of reads were obtained from each child. TCR recombination output is similarly shaped by thymic selection in related and unrelated pairs, with a minor effect exerted by inherited differences. Normalized repertoire overlap was always found to be slightly, but never significantly, higher in related mother-child pairs than in unrelated mother-child pairs. No persistent microchimeric T cell clones were detected, at a sensitivity of 80 to 100 clones per million clonotypes. The study used deep NGS to compare TCR beta repertoires of mothers and children, seeking features distinguishing related mother-child pairs from unrelated individuals. On average, the children were about 12 +/- 4 years old, while the mothers were approximately 40 +/- 4 years old. Libraries were sequenced on Illumina HiSeq 2000 with 100+100 nt paired-end reads after adapter ligation with NEBNext reagents. To avoid cross-contamination, the mother libraries and the child libraries were prepared a month apart and sequenced in separate runs. Each donor had between roughly 500,000 and 2,200,000 distinct TCR beta clonotypes identified. Naive TCR beta clonotypes were estimated from low-frequency clonotypes matched to each donor's FACS-determined naive share, without sorting.

The sequence derives from a boy aged 5-17 years in good health. The V gene is TRBV29-1 and the J gene is TRBJ2-3; perhaps TRBD1 is the D gene, with 5 bases matching. The sequenced sample was blood. CDR3 region: CSVEWVGEQSTDTQYF. The sequenced DNA is TGCAGCGTTGAATGGGTAGGGGAACAAAGCACAGATACGCAGTATTTT.